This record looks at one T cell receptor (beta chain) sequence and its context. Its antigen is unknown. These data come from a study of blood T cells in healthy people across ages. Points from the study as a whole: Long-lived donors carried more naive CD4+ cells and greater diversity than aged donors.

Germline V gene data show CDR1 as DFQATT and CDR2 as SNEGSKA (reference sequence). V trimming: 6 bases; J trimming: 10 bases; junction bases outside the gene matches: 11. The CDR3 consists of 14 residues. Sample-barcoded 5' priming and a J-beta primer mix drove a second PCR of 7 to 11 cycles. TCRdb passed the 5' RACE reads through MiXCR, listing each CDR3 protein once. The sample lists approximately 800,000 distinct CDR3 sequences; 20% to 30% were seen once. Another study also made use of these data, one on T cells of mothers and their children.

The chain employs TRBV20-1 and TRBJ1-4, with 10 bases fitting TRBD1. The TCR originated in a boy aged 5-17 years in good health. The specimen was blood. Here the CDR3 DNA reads TGCAGTGCCCTAATCCGGGACAGGGGAGCAAAACTGTTTTTT. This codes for CSALIRDRGAKLFF.